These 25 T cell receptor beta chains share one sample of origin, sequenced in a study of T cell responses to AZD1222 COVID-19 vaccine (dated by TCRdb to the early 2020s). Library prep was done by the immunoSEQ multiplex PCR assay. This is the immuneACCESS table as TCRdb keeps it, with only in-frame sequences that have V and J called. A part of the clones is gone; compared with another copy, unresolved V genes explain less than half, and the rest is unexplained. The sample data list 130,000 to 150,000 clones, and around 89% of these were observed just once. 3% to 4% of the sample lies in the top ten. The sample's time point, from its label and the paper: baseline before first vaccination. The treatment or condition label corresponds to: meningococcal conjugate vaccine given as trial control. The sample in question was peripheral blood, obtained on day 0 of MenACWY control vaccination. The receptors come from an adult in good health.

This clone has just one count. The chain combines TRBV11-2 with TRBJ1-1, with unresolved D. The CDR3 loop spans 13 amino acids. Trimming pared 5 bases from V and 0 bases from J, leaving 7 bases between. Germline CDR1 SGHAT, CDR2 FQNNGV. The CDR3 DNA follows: TGTGCCAGCAGCCAACAGATGAACACTGAAGCTTTCTTT. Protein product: CASSQQMNTEAFF.

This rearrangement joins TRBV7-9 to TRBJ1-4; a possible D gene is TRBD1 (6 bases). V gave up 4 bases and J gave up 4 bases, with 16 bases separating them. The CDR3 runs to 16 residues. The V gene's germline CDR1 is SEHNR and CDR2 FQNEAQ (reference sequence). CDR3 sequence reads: CASSSSNRAGNEKLFF. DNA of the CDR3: TGTGCCAGCAGCTCCTCGAACAGGGCGGGTAATGAAAAACTGTTTTTT. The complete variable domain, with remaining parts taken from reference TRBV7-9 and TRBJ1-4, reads DTGVSQNPRHKITKRGQNVTFRCDPISEHNRLYWYRQTLGQGPEFLTYFQNEAQLEKSRLLSDRFSAERPKGSFSTLEIQRTEQGDSAMYLCASSSSNRAGNEKLFFGSGTQLSVL.

The CDR3 sequence: CASTRTPMGTQYF. In DNA, the CDR3 is TGTGCCAGCACCCGGACCCCAATGGGGACCCAGTACTTC. The chain couples TRBV25-1 to TRBJ2-5; D not certain. Trimming pared 7 bases from V and 7 bases from J, leaving 16 bases between. The CDR3 is made up of 13 amino acids. CDR1 MGHDK and CDR2 SYGVNS come from the germline V gene. Supplemented by reference TRBV25-1 and TRBJ2-5, the full variable domain reads EADIYQTPRYLVIGTGKKITLECSQTMGHDKMYWYQQDPGMELHLIHYSYGVNSTEKGDLSSESTVSRIRTEHFPLTLESARPSHTSQYLCASTRTPMGTQYFGPGTRLLVL.

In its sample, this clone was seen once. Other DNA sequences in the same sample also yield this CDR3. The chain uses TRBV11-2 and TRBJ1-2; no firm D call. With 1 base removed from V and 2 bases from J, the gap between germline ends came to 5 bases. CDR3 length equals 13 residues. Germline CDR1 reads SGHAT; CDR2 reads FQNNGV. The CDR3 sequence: CASSLVGNYGYTF. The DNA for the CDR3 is TGTGCCAGCAGCTTAGTGGGGAACTATGGCTACACCTTC.

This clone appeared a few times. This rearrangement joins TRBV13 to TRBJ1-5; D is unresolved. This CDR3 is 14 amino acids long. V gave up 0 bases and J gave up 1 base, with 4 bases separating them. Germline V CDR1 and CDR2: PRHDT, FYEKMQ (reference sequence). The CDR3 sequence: CASSLGSSNQPQHF. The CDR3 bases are TGTGCCAGCAGCTTAGGATCCAGCAATCAGCCCCAGCATTTT.

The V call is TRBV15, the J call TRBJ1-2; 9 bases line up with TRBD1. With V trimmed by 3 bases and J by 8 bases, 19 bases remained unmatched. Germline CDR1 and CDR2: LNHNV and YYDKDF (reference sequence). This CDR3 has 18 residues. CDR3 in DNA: TGTGCCACCAGCAGTACCCTGGGTCCCCTCGGGACAGGGCGCGGCTACACCTTC. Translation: CATSSTLGPLGTGRGYTF.

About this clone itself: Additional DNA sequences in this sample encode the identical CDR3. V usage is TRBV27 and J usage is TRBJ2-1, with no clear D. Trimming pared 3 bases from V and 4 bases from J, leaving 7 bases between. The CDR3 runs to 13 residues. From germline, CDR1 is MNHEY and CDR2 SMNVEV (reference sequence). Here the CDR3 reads CASSLSYYNEQFF. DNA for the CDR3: TGTGCCAGCAGTTTGTCGTATTACAATGAGCAGTTCTTC.

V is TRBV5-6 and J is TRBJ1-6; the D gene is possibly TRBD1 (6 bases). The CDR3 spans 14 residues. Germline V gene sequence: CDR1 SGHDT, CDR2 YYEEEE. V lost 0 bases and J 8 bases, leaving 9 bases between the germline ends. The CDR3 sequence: CASSLGTEDSPLHF. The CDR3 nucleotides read TGTGCCAGCAGCTTGGGGACAGAGGATTCACCCCTCCACTTT. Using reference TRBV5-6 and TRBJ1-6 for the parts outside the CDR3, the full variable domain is DAGVTQSPTHLIKTRGQQVTLRCSPKSGHDTVSWYQQALGQGPQFIFQYYEEEERQRGNFPDRFSGHQFPNYSSELNVNALLLGDSALYLCASSLGTEDSPLHFGNGTRLTVT.

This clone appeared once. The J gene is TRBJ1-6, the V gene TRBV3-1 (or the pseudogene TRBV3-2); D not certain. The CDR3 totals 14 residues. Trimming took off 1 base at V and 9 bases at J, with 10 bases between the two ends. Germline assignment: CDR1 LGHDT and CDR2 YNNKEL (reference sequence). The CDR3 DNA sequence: TGTGCCAGCAGCCAAGGGGCAGGATCTTCACCCCTCCACTTT. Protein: CASSQGAGSSPLHF.

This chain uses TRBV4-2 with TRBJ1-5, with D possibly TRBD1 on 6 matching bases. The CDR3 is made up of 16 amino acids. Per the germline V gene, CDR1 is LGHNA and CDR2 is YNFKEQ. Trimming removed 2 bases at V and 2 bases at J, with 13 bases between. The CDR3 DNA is TGTGCCAGCAGCCAACACAAGGGGGAAGGCAATCAGCCCCAGCATTTT. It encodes CASSQHKGEGNQPQHF.

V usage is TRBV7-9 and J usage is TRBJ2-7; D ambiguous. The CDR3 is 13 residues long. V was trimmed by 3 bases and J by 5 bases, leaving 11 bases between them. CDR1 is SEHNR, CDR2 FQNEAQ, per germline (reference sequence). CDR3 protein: CASSFYRTDEQYF. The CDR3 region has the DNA TGTGCCAGCAGCTTTTACCGAACCGACGAGCAGTACTTC.

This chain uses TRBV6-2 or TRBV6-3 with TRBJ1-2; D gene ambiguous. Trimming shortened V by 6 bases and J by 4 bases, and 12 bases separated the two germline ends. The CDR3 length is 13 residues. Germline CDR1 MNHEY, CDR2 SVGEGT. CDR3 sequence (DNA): TGTGCCAGCAGCCCCGCAAGTGGCTATGGCTACACCTTC. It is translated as CASSPASGYGYTF.

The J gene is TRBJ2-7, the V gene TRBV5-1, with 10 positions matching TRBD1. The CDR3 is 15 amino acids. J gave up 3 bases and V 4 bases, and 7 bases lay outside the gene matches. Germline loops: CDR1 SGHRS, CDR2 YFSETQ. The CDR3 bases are TGCGCCAGCAGCCCCGGTGGGACAGGGGTCTACGAGCAGTACTTC. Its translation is CASSPGGTGVYEQYF.

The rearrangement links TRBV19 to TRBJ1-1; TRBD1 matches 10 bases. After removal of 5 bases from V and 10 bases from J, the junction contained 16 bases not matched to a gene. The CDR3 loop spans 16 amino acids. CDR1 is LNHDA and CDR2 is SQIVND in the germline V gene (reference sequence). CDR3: CASSDPGQGRLKGAFF. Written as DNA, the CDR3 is TGTGCCAGTAGTGACCCGGGACAGGGGCGACTGAAGGGAGCTTTCTTT.

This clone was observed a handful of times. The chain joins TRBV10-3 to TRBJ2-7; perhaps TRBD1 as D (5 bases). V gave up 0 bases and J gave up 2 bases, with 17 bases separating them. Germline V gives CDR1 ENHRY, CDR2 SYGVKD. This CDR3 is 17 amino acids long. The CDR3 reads CAISESTTDPITYEQYF. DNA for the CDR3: TGTGCCATCAGTGAGTCAACGACAGACCCTATTACCTACGAGCAGTACTTC.

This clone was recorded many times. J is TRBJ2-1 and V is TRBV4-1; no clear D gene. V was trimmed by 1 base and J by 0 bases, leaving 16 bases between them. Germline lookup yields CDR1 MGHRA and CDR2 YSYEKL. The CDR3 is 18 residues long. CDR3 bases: TGCGCCAGCAGCCAAGTCGACATGGGTTTTAGCTCCTACAATGAGCAGTTCTTC. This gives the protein CASSQVDMGFSSYNEQFF.

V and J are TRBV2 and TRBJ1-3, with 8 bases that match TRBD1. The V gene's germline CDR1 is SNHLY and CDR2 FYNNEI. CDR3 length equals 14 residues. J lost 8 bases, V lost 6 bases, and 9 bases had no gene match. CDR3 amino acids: CASSWTGPFDTIYF. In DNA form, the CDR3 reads TGTGCCAGCAGCTGGACAGGGCCGTTTGACACCATATATTTT.

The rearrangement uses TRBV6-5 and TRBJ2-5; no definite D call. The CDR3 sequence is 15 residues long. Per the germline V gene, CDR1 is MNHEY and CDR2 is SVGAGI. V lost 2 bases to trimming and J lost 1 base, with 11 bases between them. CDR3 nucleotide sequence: TGTGCCAGCAGTTACGGACGTCCGGGCCAAGAGACCCAGTACTTC. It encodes CASSYGRPGQETQYF.

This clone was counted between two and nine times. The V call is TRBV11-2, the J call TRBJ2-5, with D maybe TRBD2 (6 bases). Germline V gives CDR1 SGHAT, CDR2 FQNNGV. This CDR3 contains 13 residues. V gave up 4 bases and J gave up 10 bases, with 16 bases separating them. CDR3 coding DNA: TGTGCCAGCAGCTCGACTAGTCTCGGAATCCAGTACTTC. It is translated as CASSSTSLGIQYF.

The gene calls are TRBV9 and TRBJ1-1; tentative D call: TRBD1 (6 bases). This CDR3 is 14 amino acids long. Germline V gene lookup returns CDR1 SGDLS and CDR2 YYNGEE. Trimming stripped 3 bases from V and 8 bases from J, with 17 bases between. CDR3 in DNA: TGTGCCAGCAGCGCTGGGACAATTAGTTCCGAAGCTTTCTTT. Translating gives CASSAGTISSEAFF.

The CDR3 sequence: CASSPGGASRLTDTQYF. The DNA for the CDR3 is TGTGCCAGCAGCCCCGGCGGGGCTAGCCGACTCACAGATACGCAGTATTTT. This chain connects TRBV11-3 to TRBJ2-3; a weak D match, TRBD2 (6 bases). This CDR3 region has 17 residues. V lost 5 bases to trimming and J lost 2 bases, with 20 bases between them. Per germline, CDR1 SGHNT and CDR2 YENEEA.

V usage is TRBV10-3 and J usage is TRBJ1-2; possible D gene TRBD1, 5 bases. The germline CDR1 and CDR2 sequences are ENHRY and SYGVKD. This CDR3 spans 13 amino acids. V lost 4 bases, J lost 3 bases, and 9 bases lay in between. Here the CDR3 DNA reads TGTGCCATCAGTGCCGACAGCTACTATGGCTACACCTTC. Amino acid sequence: CAISADSYYGYTF.

CDR3 DNA: TGTGCCATCAGTGAGTCTGAGCGGGCCCACTACGAGCAGTACTTC. As protein: CAISESERAHYEQYF. The gene calls are TRBV10-3 and TRBJ2-7, with D possibly matching TRBD2 (6 bases). Germline loops: CDR1 ENHRY, CDR2 SYGVKD. The CDR3 totals 15 residues. V lost 0 bases and J 3 bases, leaving 12 bases between the germline ends.

Here the CDR3 reads CASSRGGGEQYF. CDR3 nucleotides: TGTGCCAGCAGCAGGGGTGGAGGCGAGCAGTACTTC. V is TRBV7-9 and J is TRBJ2-7; D tentatively reads TRBD1 or TRBD2 (5 bases each). Germline-derived CDR1 and CDR2 are SEHNR and FQNEAQ (reference sequence). This CDR3 has 12 amino acids. Trimming pared 5 bases from V and 6 bases from J, leaving 11 bases between. The whole variable domain, remainder taken from reference TRBV7-9 and TRBJ2-7, is DTGVSQNPRHKITKRGQNVTFRCDPISEHNRLYWYRQTLGQGPEFLTYFQNEAQLEKSRLLSDRFSAERPKGSFSTLEIQRTEQGDSAMYLCASSRGGGEQYFGPGTRLTVT.

DNA of the CDR3: TGTGCCAGCAGTTACCCTAGCGGATTAAGCTCTGGGGCCAACGTCCTGACTTTC. This encodes CASSYPSGLSSGANVLTF. V and J are TRBV6-2 or TRBV6-3 and TRBJ2-6; 7 bases align to TRBD2. Germline values: CDR1 MNHEY, CDR2 SVGEGT. This CDR3 is built from 18 residues. J gave up 0 bases and V 2 bases, and 7 bases lay outside the gene matches.